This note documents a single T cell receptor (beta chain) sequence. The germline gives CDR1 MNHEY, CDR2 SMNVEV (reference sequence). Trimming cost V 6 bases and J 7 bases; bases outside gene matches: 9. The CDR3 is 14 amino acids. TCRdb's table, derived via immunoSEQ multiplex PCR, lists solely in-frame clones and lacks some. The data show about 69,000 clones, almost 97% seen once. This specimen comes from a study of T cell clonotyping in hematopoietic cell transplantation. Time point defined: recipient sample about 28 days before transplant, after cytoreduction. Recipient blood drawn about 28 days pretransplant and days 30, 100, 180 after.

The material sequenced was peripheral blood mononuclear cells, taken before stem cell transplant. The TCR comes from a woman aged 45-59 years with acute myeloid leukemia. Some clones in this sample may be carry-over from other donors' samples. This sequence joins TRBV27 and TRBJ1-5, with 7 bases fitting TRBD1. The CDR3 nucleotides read TGTGCCAGCAGCCTAACAGGGGCAGGACAGCCCCAGCATTTT. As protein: CASSLTGAGQPQHF.